The 31 T cell receptor beta chains listed next were all sequenced from one sample in a study of tumor and adjacent non-tumor tissue in lung cancer. Three rounds of nested PCR, following a modified ARM-PCR protocol, produced the TCRbeta library. TCRdb redid the calling of the multiplex PCR reads with MiXCR, one entry per CDR3 protein. The sample shows about 200,000 distinct CDR3 sequences, about two thirds of them seen only once. The template was RNA from unsorted bulk tissue. The specimen sequenced was lung tumor tissue. These receptors were taken from a man in his sixties with non-small cell lung cancer.

A single count supports this clonotype. An end of the junction differs from the germline gene, which may be a read error. The V and J genes are TRBV29-1 and TRBJ2-5; the D gene is possibly TRBD1 (6 bases). This CDR3 contains 15 residues. CDR1 and CDR2 from the germline V gene are SQVTM and ANQGSEA. CDR3 in DNA: TGCAGTGTTGAAGATCGGGACACGGCGGGAGAGACCCAGTACTTC. Its protein is CSVEDRDTAGETQYF.

Worth noting for this clonotype: A much larger clone is a single base away; this may be a read error. The V gene is TRBV20-1, the J gene TRBJ1-4, with D tentatively TRBD1 (5 bases). CDR1 is DFQATT, CDR2 SNEGSKA, per germline (reference sequence). Deletions cut 8 bases from V and 4 bases from J, with 17 bases between. The CDR3 has 14 amino acids. The CDR3 region is CSSSTGLNNEKLFF. The CDR3 DNA sequence: TGCAGTTCTTCAACGGGACTGAATAATGAAAAACTGTTTTTT.

In this sample, this clonotype turned up a few times. This sequence joins TRBV20-1 and TRBJ2-5; D gene ambiguous. The germline V and J ends were trimmed by 5 bases and 5 bases, with 9 bases remaining between them. Germline V CDR1 and CDR2: DFQATT, SNEGSKA (reference sequence). CDR3 size: 11 residues. The DNA for the CDR3 is TGCAGTGCTCCCGCTGGGGAGACCCAGTACTTC. The encoded protein is CSAPAGETQYF.

As concerns this clonotype: This could be a read error, since a much larger clone is one nucleotide away. The rearrangement uses TRBV11-3 and TRBJ2-7; 7 bases match TRBD1. The CDR3 has 15 residues. V shed 7 bases and J 2 bases; nucleotides not matched to a gene: 11. The germline V gene encodes CDR1 SGHNT and CDR2 YENEEA. This CDR3 reads CASNSKGARTYEQYF. In nucleotides, the CDR3 is TGTGCCAGCAACTCTAAGGGGGCGCGGACCTACGAGCAGTACTTC.

This rearrangement joins TRBV4-3 to TRBJ2-1; possibly TRBD2 for D (6 bases). CDR3 length: 17 residues. CDR1 LGHNA and CDR2 YSLEER come from the germline V gene. The V and J ends lost 5 bases and 2 bases respectively, with 19 bases between them. The CDR3 reads CASSEAGGSGPYNEQFF. The CDR3 DNA reads as TGCGCCAGCAGCGAGGCTGGGGGTAGCGGCCCCTACAATGAGCAGTTCTTC.

As for this clonotype: Sequence at one end of the junction differs from germline and may be a read error. The gene calls are TRBV11-3 and TRBJ2-7; the D gene is possibly TRBD2 (5 bases). Germline-derived CDR1 and CDR2 are SGHNT and YENEEA. The CDR3 length is 12 residues. CDR3 nucleotide sequence: TGTGCCAGCAGTCCAGAGGGATACGACCAGTACTTC. This gives the protein CASSPEGYDQYF.

This clonotype was seen more than once but under ten times. This sequence joins TRBV7-9 and TRBJ1-1, with D uncertain. This CDR3 contains 14 residues. Trimming removed 2 bases from V and 6 bases from J, with 13 bases in between. The germline V gene encodes CDR1 SEHNR and CDR2 FQNEAQ (reference sequence). CDR3 protein: CASSLSHLGAEAFF. Here the CDR3 DNA reads TGTGCCAGCAGCTTAAGTCACCTGGGTGCTGAAGCTTTCTTT. Looking up the rest from reference TRBV7-9 and TRBJ1-1 gives the full variable domain: DTGVSQNPRHKITKRGQNVTFRCDPISEHNRLYWYRQTLGQGPEFLTYFQNEAQLEKSRLLSDRFSAERPKGSFSTLEIQRTEQGDSAMYLCASSLSHLGAEAFFGQGTRLTVV.

As regards this clonotype: Just one base apart from a much larger clone, this may be a read error. The missing conserved phenylalanine or tryptophan at the end of this CDR3 makes a read error likely. V is TRBV20-1 and J is TRBJ2-6, with D uncertain. CDR3 size: 15 residues. Trimming stripped 5 bases from V and 0 bases from J, with 11 bases between. CDR1 is DFQATT and CDR2 is SNEGSKA in the germline V gene (reference sequence). CDR3 nucleotide sequence: TGCAGTGCTTCGACCCAAGGCTCTGGGGCCAACGTCCTGACTTTG. As protein: CSASTQGSGANVLTL.

With respect to this clonotype: At one boundary the junction diverges from the germline segment, which might be a read error. V usage is TRBV5-5 and J usage is TRBJ2-2; 7 positions match TRBD2. Germline V gives CDR1 SGHKS, CDR2 YYEKEE (reference sequence). The CDR3 is 18 residues long. CDR3 protein: CASSLVGGINNDAGELLF. CDR3 DNA sequence: TGTGCCAGCAGCTTGGTGGGAGGGATTAATAACGACGCCGGGGAACTGCTTTTT.

The chain joins TRBV11-2 to TRBJ2-5, with D perhaps TRBD2 (7 bases). The CDR3 runs to 16 residues. Germline V gene data show CDR1 as SGHAT and CDR2 as FQNNGV. With 6 bases removed from V and 5 bases from J, the gap between germline ends came to 22 bases. The CDR3 region is CASRSIMGGPKETQYF. In DNA, the CDR3 is TGTGCCAGCAGGTCTATAATGGGGGGGCCAAAGGAGACCCAGTACTTC.

About this clonotype: A much more abundant neighbour one base away suggests this may be a read error. The chain carries TRBV11-3 and TRBJ2-7; possible D gene TRBD1, 6 bases. The CDR3 spans 14 residues. The germline V gene encodes CDR1 SGHNT and CDR2 YENEEA. The CDR3 bases are TGTGTCAGCAGCCGGGACACCAGAGCCTACGAGCAGTACTTC. Protein product: CVSSRDTRAYEQYF.

For this clonotype: This may be a read error, as it is one base from a much larger clone. The chain joins TRBV12-3 or TRBV12-4 to TRBJ1-2; 8 nucleotides line up with TRBD1. The CDR3 consists of 13 residues. CDR3 protein: CTSGRGRERGYTF. In DNA, the CDR3 is TGTACCAGCGGCAGGGGGCGGGAGAGAGGCTACACCTTC.

Of note for this clonotype: Its ends do not fully match the called genes, so a read error is possible. The gene calls are TRBV6-1 and TRBJ1-1, with TRBD1 matching 8 bases. This CDR3 comprises 14 residues. In germline, CDR1 is MNHNS, CDR2 SASEGT. For the CDR3, the DNA is TGTGCCAGCAGTGAACGAGACAGGGGCACTGAAGTTTTCTTT. It is translated as CASSERDRGTEVFF.

The DNA for the CDR3 is TGTGCCAGCACCCAAAACAGGGGGTCTGTCGAGCAGTACTTC. Its translation is CASTQNRGSVEQYF. The V call is TRBV7-8, the J call TRBJ2-7, with TRBD1 matching over 8 bases. V lost 7 bases to trimming and J lost 6 bases; unmatched junction nucleotides: 11. Germline CDR1 reads SGHVS; CDR2 reads FQNEAQ. This CDR3 contains 14 residues.

Worth noting for this clonotype: One junction end does not reproduce the germline sequence, and a read error may be involved. V gene TRBV20-1 combines with J gene TRBJ1-1; D gene ambiguous. This CDR3 comprises 12 residues. CDR1 DFQATT and CDR2 SNEGSKA come from the germline V gene (reference sequence). This CDR3 is CSVRPPEDKAFF. The DNA for the CDR3 is TGCAGTGTTAGACCCCCCGAGGATAAAGCTTTCTTT.

The CDR3 nucleotides read TGTGCCAGCAGTTCGGGGGCTGGGACAGATACGCAGTATTTT. The encoded protein is CASSSGAGTDTQYF. The genes are TRBV28 and TRBJ2-3; D possibly uses TRBD1 or TRBD2 (6 bases each). V was trimmed by 4 bases and J by 3 bases, leaving 11 bases between them. Germline V gene lookup returns CDR1 MDHEN and CDR2 SYDVKM. The CDR3 runs to 14 residues.

The chain employs TRBV20-1 and TRBJ1-4; D uncertain. The CDR3 contains 13 residues. V lost 7 bases to trimming and J lost 5 bases, with 14 bases between them. Germline CDR1 DFQATT, CDR2 SNEGSKA (reference sequence). The CDR3 DNA follows: TGCAGTGTTCGCGAGAGCACGAATGAAAAACTGTTTTTT. Translating gives CSVRESTNEKLFF.

V gene TRBV6-5 combines with J gene TRBJ2-3, with D maybe TRBD1 (6 bases). V dropped 6 bases and J dropped 2 bases, with 15 bases sitting between them. Germline loops: CDR1 MNHEY, CDR2 SVGAGI. The length of the CDR3 is 15 residues. DNA of the CDR3: TGTGCCAGCAGGAGGGGGAATGCCGACACAGATACGCAGTATTTT. Encoded protein: CASRRGNADTDTQYF.

This clonotype was counted between two and nine times. The chain links TRBV9 to TRBJ2-3; 8 nucleotides agree with TRBD1. The CDR3 sequence is 16 residues long. From germline, CDR1 is SGDLS and CDR2 YYNGEE. Trimming at V came to 6 bases and at J to 0 bases, leaving 9 bases not matched to a gene. This CDR3 reads CASNRQGSRSTDTQYF. The DNA of the CDR3 is TGTGCCAGCAACCGACAGGGGAGCAGAAGCACAGATACGCAGTATTTT.

The V gene is TRBV29-1, the J gene TRBJ2-3, with TRBD1 identical over 12 bases. Per the germline V gene, CDR1 is SQVTM and CDR2 is ANQGSEA. CDR3 length: 21 residues. J gave up 0 bases and V 2 bases, and 18 bases lay outside the gene matches. CDR3 coding DNA: TGCAGCGTTGAAAAATGGGTCCGTAGGGACAGGGGGCGCAGAAGCACAGATACGCAGTATTTT. It encodes CSVEKWVRRDRGRRSTDTQYF.

Concerning this clonotype: A single base separates this from a much larger clone, so it may be a read error. The rearrangement uses TRBV20-1 and TRBJ1-1, with D perhaps TRBD1 (6 bases). This CDR3 is built from 12 residues. V was shortened by 6 bases and J by 3 bases, with 11 bases between the two germline ends. In germline, CDR1 is DFQATT, CDR2 SNEGSKA (reference sequence). The CDR3 reads CSAPNRDTEAFF. As DNA, the CDR3 is TGCAGTGCCCCTAACAGGGACACTGAAGCTTTCTTT.

The V and J genes are TRBV6-1 and TRBJ1-2; D is perhaps TRBD1 (6 bases). V was pared by 9 bases and J by 2 bases, with 16 bases between. Per germline, CDR1 MNHNS and CDR2 SASEGT. This CDR3 has 14 amino acids. CDR3 sequence: CARSLQGRNYGYTF. CDR3 DNA: TGTGCCAGGAGTCTACAGGGCAGAAACTATGGCTACACCTTC.

This clonotype was seen a few times. A much larger clonotype is one base distant, so this may be a read error. V and J are TRBV6-6 and TRBJ1-2; the D is unclear. V dropped 8 bases and J dropped 2 bases, with 9 bases sitting between them. CDR3 length: 12 residues. Germline CDR1 MNHNY, CDR2 SVGAGI (reference sequence). The DNA for the CDR3 is TGTGCCAGCCGAGAACGGAACTATGGCTACACCTTC. It translates to CASRERNYGYTF.

About this clonotype: At one of its ends the junction is not consistent with the germline gene, which may arise from a read error. The rearrangement links TRBV6-1 to TRBJ2-7; TRBD2 is a possible D gene (5 bases). Germline-derived CDR1 and CDR2 are MNHNS and SASEGT. The CDR3 covers 21 residues. The CDR3: CDSDFNALRSAKAGRSYEQYF. The CDR3 bases are TGTGACAGCGATTTTAACGCCTTACGAAGCGCCAAGGCGGGCCGCTCCTACGAGCAGTACTTC.

This clonotype was picked up one time. This chain uses TRBV7-9 with TRBJ2-3; TRBD2 matches 8 bases. Germline assignment: CDR1 SEHNR and CDR2 FQNEAQ (reference sequence). CDR3 size: 13 residues. In nucleotides, the CDR3 is TGTACCTCCCGGGGGGGTAGCGCAGATACGCAGTATTTT. Translated: CTSRGGSADTQYF.

Notes on this clonotype: Its ends do not fully match the called genes, so a read error is possible. This chain links TRBV5-4 with TRBJ2-1; 14 bases match TRBD2. The CDR3 has 16 residues. The germline CDR1 and CDR2 sequences are SGHNT and YYREEE (reference sequence). The CDR3 DNA is TGTGCCAGCAGCTTGGGGACTAGCGGGAGGCGGAATGAGCATTTCTTC. Translated, it gives CASSLGTSGRRNEHFF.

The V gene is TRBV6-5, the J gene TRBJ1-5; tentatively, D is TRBD1 (6 bases). The CDR3 has 14 amino acids. V lost 10 bases to trimming and J lost 0 bases, with 13 bases between them. Germline values: CDR1 MNHEY, CDR2 SVGAGI. Here the CDR3 reads CANPDRYSNQPQHF. CDR3 DNA: TGTGCCAACCCGGACAGATATAGCAATCAGCCCCAGCATTTT.

This clonotype was picked up a small number of times. V and J are TRBV6-2 or TRBV6-3 and TRBJ1-5; D is unclear. The CDR3 is made up of 15 amino acids. V was clipped by 7 bases and J by 0 bases, with 13 bases between them. Germline V CDR1 and CDR2: MNHEY, SVGEGT. The chain's CDR3 is CASNRNNYSNQPQHF. CDR3 nucleotides: TGTGCCAGCAATCGAAATAACTATAGCAATCAGCCCCAGCATTTT.

This clonotype was detected only a few times. The chain employs TRBV4-2 and TRBJ2-3; 8 bases map to TRBD2. The CDR3 sequence is 20 residues long. Per germline, CDR1 LGHNA and CDR2 YNFKEQ. The junction had 14 bases not matched to a gene; V was cut back by 0 bases and J by 0 bases. The CDR3 DNA reads TGTGCCAGCAGCCAAGAAGGGCCTTCCGGCGGGGGGATAAGCACAGATACGCAGTATTTT. Translation: CASSQEGPSGGGISTDTQYF.

About this clonotype itself: At one of its ends the junction is not consistent with the germline gene, which may arise from a read error. The chain uses TRBV11-3 and TRBJ2-1; D is undetermined. This CDR3 is built from 13 residues. Germline V lookup: CDR1 SGHNT, CDR2 YENEEA. CDR3 region: CANSPQQYNEQFF. Written as DNA, the CDR3 is TGTGCCAACAGCCCCCAACAGTACAATGAGCAGTTCTTC. The whole variable domain, filled in from reference TRBV11-3 and TRBJ2-1, reads EAGVVQSPRYKIIEKKQPVAFWCNPISGHNTLYWYLQNLGQGPELLIRYENEEAVDDSQLPKDRFSAERLKGVDSTLKIQPAELGDSAVYLCANSPQQYNEQFFGPGTRLTVL.

This clonotype was counted only a few times. The chain recombines TRBV7-8 with TRBJ1-2, with TRBD1 matching over 9 bases. CDR3 length equals 15 residues. Unmatched junction bases numbered 3, after V lost 0 bases and J lost 4 bases. Germline values: CDR1 SGHVS, CDR2 FQNEAQ. The CDR3 reads CASSLAQGARYGYTF. CDR3 sequence (DNA): TGTGCCAGCAGCTTAGCACAGGGGGCGCGCTATGGCTACACCTTC.